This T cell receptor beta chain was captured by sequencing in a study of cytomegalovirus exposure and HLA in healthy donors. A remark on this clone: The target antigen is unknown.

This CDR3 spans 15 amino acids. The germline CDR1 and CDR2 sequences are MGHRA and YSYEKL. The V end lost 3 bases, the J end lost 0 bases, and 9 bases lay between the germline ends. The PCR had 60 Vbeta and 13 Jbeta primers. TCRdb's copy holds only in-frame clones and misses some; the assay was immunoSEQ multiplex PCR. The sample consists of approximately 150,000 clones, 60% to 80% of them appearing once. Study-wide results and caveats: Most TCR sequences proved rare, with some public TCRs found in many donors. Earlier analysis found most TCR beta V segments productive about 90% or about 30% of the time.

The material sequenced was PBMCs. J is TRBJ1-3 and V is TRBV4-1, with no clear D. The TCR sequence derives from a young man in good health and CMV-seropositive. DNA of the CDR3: TGCGCCAGCAGCCAGTCTTCGAGCTCTGGAAACACCATATATTTT. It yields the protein CASSQSSSSGNTIYF.